Each of the 32 T cell receptor beta chains below was sequenced from the same sample in a study of shared clonotypes between healthy human individuals. Terminally differentiated effector memory CD45RA+ cells were excluded by CCR7 positive selection of CD45RO-negative cells. Assay: immunoSEQ multiplex PCR; the TCRdb copy retains only in-frame clones and omits some. The sample records around 2.1 million clones, just over 90% being singletons. Source material: naive CD8+ T cells from PBMCs. These receptor sequences come from a man in his late teens or twenties in good health. Some clones in this sample may be carry-over from other donors' samples.

V usage is TRBV28 and J usage is TRBJ2-4; 12 bases match TRBD2. The J segment lost 3 bases and the V segment lost 2 bases, leaving 11 bases of the junction unmatched. The CDR3 contains 19 residues. In germline, CDR1 is MDHEN, CDR2 SYDVKM. DNA for the CDR3: TGTGCCAGCAGTTTACCTGTGACTAGCGGGAGCGCCGGCAAAAACATTCAGTACTTC. Its translation: CASSLPVTSGSAGKNIQYF.

The rearrangement joins TRBV4-2 to TRBJ2-7, with 14 bases aligning to TRBD2. Unmatched junction bases numbered 9, after V lost 4 bases and J lost 7 bases. The CDR3 extends over 16 amino acids. Germline V gene lookup returns CDR1 LGHNA and CDR2 YNFKEQ. The chain's CDR3 is CASSPGLAGGLSEQYF. CDR3 DNA sequence: TGTGCCAGCAGCCCCGGACTAGCGGGAGGCCTCTCGGAGCAGTACTTC.

V usage is TRBV27 and J usage is TRBJ1-5; perhaps TRBD1 as D (6 bases). Trimming stripped 8 bases from V and 10 bases from J, with 15 bases between. Germline lookup yields CDR1 MNHEY and CDR2 SMNVEV (reference sequence). This CDR3 contains 12 residues. CDR3 sequence: CASSGTHSPQHF. The CDR3, as DNA: TGTGCCAGCTCGGGGACACACTCTCCCCAGCATTTT.

With respect to this clone: Other DNA sequences in this specimen translate into the identical CDR3. The rearrangement uses TRBV9 and TRBJ2-7; D is undetermined. There are 14 residues in the CDR3. CDR1 is SGDLS and CDR2 is YYNGEE in the germline V gene. The ends were cut back, 0 bases at V and 2 bases at J, with 9 bases in the middle. CDR3 in amino acids: CASSVDGLTYEQYF. The CDR3 bases are TGTGCCAGCAGCGTAGACGGATTAACCTACGAGCAGTACTTC.

The V gene is TRBV7-2, the J gene TRBJ1-3, with a weak D call TRBD1 (5 bases). This CDR3 has 18 amino acids. Germline lookup yields CDR1 SGHTA and CDR2 FQGNSA. Trimming shortened V by 2 bases and J by 0 bases, and 17 bases separated the two germline ends. The DNA of the CDR3 is TGTGCCAGCAGCTTACCATCGGGACGGGACTTCTCTGGAAACACCATATATTTT. Translating it yields CASSLPSGRDFSGNTIYF.

The chain joins TRBV7-9 to TRBJ2-3; no clear D gene. CDR3 length: 14 residues. Germline V lookup: CDR1 SEHNR, CDR2 FQNEAQ (reference sequence). The V gene lost 0 bases and the J gene lost 0 bases, with 4 bases spanning the gap. The CDR3 DNA reads as TGTGCCAGCAGCTTAGCGGCTAGCACAGATACGCAGTATTTT. As protein: CASSLAASTDTQYF.

The V and J genes are TRBV7-2 and TRBJ2-7, with 9 positions matching TRBD1. This CDR3 spans 15 amino acids. CDR1 SGHTA and CDR2 FQGNSA come from the germline V gene. V lost 1 base and J lost 4; bases outside the gene matches: 5. CDR3 DNA sequence: TGTGCCAGCAGCTTAGTCGGACAGGGGTTTTACGAGCAGTACTTC. Its protein product is CASSLVGQGFYEQYF.

V and J are TRBV9 and TRBJ1-1; a weak D match, TRBD1 (5 bases). The germline V gene encodes CDR1 SGDLS and CDR2 YYNGEE. Between the trimmed V and J ends, which lost 1 base and 1 base, there was a span of 8 bases. This CDR3 contains 14 residues. The CDR3 reads CASSVHRTNTEAFF. CDR3 bases: TGTGCCAGCAGCGTACACAGGACGAACACTGAAGCTTTCTTT.

This clone is a singleton in its sample. This chain links TRBV7-9 with TRBJ2-5, with TRBD1 matching 7 bases. Germline V gene sequence: CDR1 SEHNR, CDR2 FQNEAQ (reference sequence). V was clipped by 5 bases and J by 1 base; unmatched bases: 4. CDR3 length: 14 residues. CDR3 protein: CASSGQGVQETQYF. The CDR3 nucleotides read TGTGCCAGCAGCGGCCAGGGGGTCCAAGAGACCCAGTACTTC.

CDR3 residues: CASSLVPHEQYF. The CDR3 DNA reads TGTGCCAGCAGCTTAGTCCCTCACGAGCAGTACTTC. The genes are TRBV7-9 and TRBJ2-7; no clear D gene. CDR3 length: 12 amino acids. The germline V and J ends were trimmed by 1 base and 5 bases, with 6 bases remaining between them. The germline CDR1 and CDR2 sequences are SEHNR and FQNEAQ (reference sequence).

About this clone: The CDR3 ends on some other residue instead of the conserved phenylalanine or tryptophan, so this is likely a read error. The limits of the CDR3 on the DNA are not certain, so only TCRdb's listed CDR3 is given. The genes are TRBV11-2 and TRBJ2-7; the table names TRBD1, a call not compared with the DNA. The germline V gene has CDR1 SGHAT and CDR2 FQNNGV. The CDR3 contains 16 residues when both ends are counted. The CDR3 loop reads CASSSIPGHPVPPGVL.

This rearrangement joins TRBV2 to TRBJ2-2; 7 bases align to TRBD1. CDR3 size: 14 residues. Trimming cost V 11 bases and J 5 bases; bases outside gene matches: 11. In germline, CDR1 is SNHLY, CDR2 FYNNEI. The CDR3 protein is CAVYDRARTGELFF. CDR3 nucleotides: TGTGCCGTCTATGACAGGGCGAGGACCGGGGAGCTGTTTTTT.

This sequence joins TRBV6-6 and TRBJ2-1, with a weak D call TRBD1 (5 bases). CDR1 and CDR2 from the germline V gene are MNHNY and SVGAGI (reference sequence). CDR3 length: 13 residues. Trimming removed 7 bases from V and 3 bases from J, with 10 bases in between. DNA of the CDR3: TGTGCCAGCACCCAGGGCCTCTACAATGAGCAGTTCTTC. This translates into CASTQGLYNEQFF.

The chain joins TRBV15 to TRBJ2-7, with D perhaps TRBD2 (5 bases). Germline CDR1 reads LNHNV; CDR2 reads YYDKDF (reference sequence). Between the trimmed V and J ends, which lost 0 bases and 3 bases, there was a span of 12 bases. There are 15 residues in the CDR3. In DNA form, the CDR3 reads TGTGCCACCAGCAGAGATGGACTCCGGGGCTACGAGCAGTACTTC. It yields the protein CATSRDGLRGYEQYF.

This clone was seen only once. This chain connects TRBV7-2 to TRBJ2-1; 7 nucleotides align to TRBD2. Germline V gene data show CDR1 as SGHTA and CDR2 as FQGNSA. V shed 4 bases and J 0 bases; nucleotides not matched to a gene: 3. The CDR3 contains 15 residues. CDR3 in DNA: TGTGCCAGCAGCTCCGGGAGGCTCTCCTACAATGAGCAGTTCTTC. This encodes CASSSGRLSYNEQFF.

The chain joins TRBV11-2 to TRBJ2-7; tentative D call: TRBD2 (5 bases). The V gene lost 1 base and the J gene lost 2 bases, with 9 bases spanning the gap. In germline, CDR1 is SGHAT, CDR2 FQNNGV. CDR3 size: 14 residues. The CDR3 region is CASSLGGSPYEQYF. The CDR3 nucleotides are TGTGCCAGCAGCTTAGGTGGGAGCCCCTACGAGCAGTACTTC.

J is TRBJ2-3 and V is TRBV5-1; 7 positions match TRBD1. Trimming cost V 0 bases and J 2 bases; bases outside gene matches: 6. Germline loops: CDR1 SGHRS, CDR2 YFSETQ. CDR3 length equals 16 residues. CDR3: CASSLAETGYTDTQYF. CDR3 coding DNA: TGCGCCAGCAGCTTGGCTGAGACAGGGTACACAGATACGCAGTATTTT.

This clone has a handful of counts. J is TRBJ1-1 and V is TRBV6-5; the D gene is possibly TRBD1 (6 bases). The CDR3 spans 14 residues. V was clipped by 2 bases and J by 5 bases, with 12 bases between them. Germline CDR1 reads MNHEY; CDR2 reads SVGAGI. CDR3 bases: TGTGCCAGCAGTTACGCAGGGGTTGGAACTGAAGCTTTCTTT. It is translated as CASSYAGVGTEAFF.

The chain carries TRBV15 and TRBJ2-3, with 8 positions matching TRBD2. The CDR3 consists of 13 residues. The germline gives CDR1 LNHNV, CDR2 YYDKDF (reference sequence). Unmatched junction bases numbered 4, after V lost 5 bases and J lost 6 bases. The CDR3 here is CATSLREGDTQYF. In DNA, the CDR3 is TGTGCCACCAGCTTACGGGAGGGGGATACGCAGTATTTT.

The rearrangement links TRBV4-1 to TRBJ1-5; weak D call: TRBD1 (5 bases). Germline CDR1 is MGHRA and CDR2 is YSYEKL. The germline V and J ends were trimmed by 0 bases and 4 bases, with 10 bases remaining between them. CDR3 length: 15 residues. In DNA, the CDR3 is TGCGCCAGCAGCCAAGAGCAGGGTGGGAATCAGCCCCAGCATTTT. Translated: CASSQEQGGNQPQHF.

The chain has TRBV9 and TRBJ1-5, with D tentatively TRBD1 (6 bases). CDR3 size: 16 residues. From germline, CDR1 is SGDLS and CDR2 YYNGEE. Trimming pared 3 bases from V and 3 bases from J, leaving 16 bases between. CDR3 loop: CASSASPQGLNQPQHF. CDR3 DNA: TGTGCCAGCAGCGCCAGCCCACAGGGCCTCAATCAGCCCCAGCATTTT.

The rearrangement uses TRBV27 and TRBJ1-1; 9 nucleotides match TRBD1. The CDR3 spans 17 residues. The junction had 20 bases not matched to a gene; V was cut back by 5 bases and J by 10 bases. Germline loops: CDR1 MNHEY, CDR2 SMNVEV (reference sequence). CDR3 sequence: CASSAKPGQGFTRGAFF. CDR3 coding DNA: TGTGCCAGCAGTGCAAAACCGGGACAGGGCTTCACTAGGGGAGCTTTCTTT.

In DNA, the CDR3 is TGTGCCAGCAGCCAAGGGGGGATTACCAAAAACATTCAGTACTTC. It specifies CASSQGGITKNIQYF. The chain links TRBV14 to TRBJ2-4; D is possibly TRBD1 or TRBD2 (5 bases each). The V gene lost 1 base and the J gene lost 2 bases, with 9 bases spanning the gap. Germline CDR1 SGHDN, CDR2 FVKESK. CDR3 length equals 15 residues.

The genes are TRBV25-1 and TRBJ1-1; weak D call: TRBD1 (6 bases). Germline V gene data show CDR1 as MGHDK and CDR2 as SYGVNS. The ends were cut back, 6 bases at V and 4 bases at J, with 15 bases in the middle. This CDR3 is 14 amino acids long. The CDR3 is CASRIQGGATEAFF. CDR3 DNA: TGTGCCAGCAGGATACAAGGGGGGGCCACTGAAGCTTTCTTT. The whole variable domain, filled in from reference TRBV25-1 and TRBJ1-1, reads EADIYQTPRYLVIGTGKKITLECSQTMGHDKMYWYQQDPGMELHLIHYSYGVNSTEKGDLSSESTVSRIRTEHFPLTLESARPSHTSQYLCASRIQGGATEAFFGQGTRLTVV.

This chain joins TRBV20-1 and TRBJ1-4; D unresolved. Germline V CDR1 and CDR2: DFQATT, SNEGSKA (reference sequence). Trimming left V 3 bases short and J 8 bases short, with 7 bases between. This CDR3 comprises 11 residues. The CDR3 DNA reads TGCAGTGCTAGGTATGGGGAAAAACTGTTTTTT. Protein product: CSARYGEKLFF.

DNA for the CDR3: TGTGCCAGCAGCACAGGGGATGTCGGGAAAAATGAAAAACTGTTTTTT. Protein sequence: CASSTGDVGKNEKLFF. The V gene is TRBV9, the J gene TRBJ1-4; 7 bases map to TRBD1. This CDR3 spans 16 amino acids. Germline values: CDR1 SGDLS, CDR2 YYNGEE. With 4 bases clipped from V and 5 bases from J, the junction kept 11 bases outside the gene matches.

The chain uses TRBV27 and TRBJ2-7; D ambiguous. CDR1 is MNHEY and CDR2 is SMNVEV in the germline V gene (reference sequence). This CDR3 is built from 14 residues. V was pared by 8 bases and J by 4 bases, with 18 bases between. The CDR3 protein is CASRPPGFGYEQYF. The CDR3 DNA is TGTGCCAGCCGCCCCCCCGGATTTGGATACGAGCAGTACTTC.

The rearrangement links TRBV27 to TRBJ2-1; maybe TRBD2 (5 bases). V was shortened by 2 bases and J by 1 base, with 12 bases between the two germline ends. This CDR3 is built from 16 residues. Germline CDR1 MNHEY, CDR2 SMNVEV (reference sequence). The CDR3 here is CASSLRGPSSYNEQFF. The CDR3 nucleotides read TGTGCCAGCAGTTTACGGGGTCCCTCATCCTACAATGAGCAGTTCTTC.

This chain connects TRBV28 to TRBJ2-5; tentatively, D is TRBD2 (6 bases). V was pared by 7 bases and J by 11 bases, with 14 bases between. Germline V gene sequence: CDR1 MDHEN, CDR2 SYDVKM. The CDR3 is 11 residues long. DNA for the CDR3: TGTGCCAGCACCTCATGGGGGGAGCAGTACTTC. This gives the protein CASTSWGEQYF.

The chain carries TRBV28 and TRBJ1-1; D possibly corresponds to TRBD1 (6 bases). The CDR3 sequence is 13 residues long. The germline V and J ends were trimmed by 10 bases and 2 bases, with 14 bases remaining between them. Germline V gene data show CDR1 as MDHEN and CDR2 as SYDVKM. CDR3 in amino acids: CATESGANTEAFF. CDR3 coding DNA: TGTGCCACCGAGTCGGGGGCAAACACTGAAGCTTTCTTT.

The table lists this clone with a count of one. The chain combines TRBV14 with TRBJ2-7; D is unclear. Germline CDR1 is SGHDN and CDR2 is FVKESK. This CDR3 contains 14 residues. V lost 1 base to trimming and J lost 1 base, with 8 bases between them. The CDR3 loop reads CASSQGIASYEQYF. CDR3 nucleotides: TGTGCCAGCAGCCAAGGGATCGCATCCTACGAGCAGTACTTC.

The chain couples TRBV19 to TRBJ2-7, with D unclear. The germline V and J ends were trimmed by 8 bases and 3 bases, with 11 bases remaining between them. The CDR3 spans 12 residues. CDR1 is LNHDA, CDR2 SQIVND, per germline (reference sequence). This chain's CDR3 is CASDSPGYEQYF. The CDR3 coding sequence is TGTGCCAGTGATAGTCCAGGCTACGAGCAGTACTTC.